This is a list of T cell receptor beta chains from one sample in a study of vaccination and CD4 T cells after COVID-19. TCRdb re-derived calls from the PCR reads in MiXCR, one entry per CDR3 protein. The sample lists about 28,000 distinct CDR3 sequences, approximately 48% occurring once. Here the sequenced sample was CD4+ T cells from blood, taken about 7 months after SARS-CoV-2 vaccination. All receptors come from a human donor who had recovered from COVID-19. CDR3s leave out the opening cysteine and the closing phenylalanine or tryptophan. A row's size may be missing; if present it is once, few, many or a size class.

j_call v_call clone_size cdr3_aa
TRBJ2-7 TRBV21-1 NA ASSKRLAGIYESNEQY
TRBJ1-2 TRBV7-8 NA ASSLSGGVWYGYT
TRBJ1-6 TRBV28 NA ASNLHRGNSPLH
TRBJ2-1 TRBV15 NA ATSVGTGSYNEQF
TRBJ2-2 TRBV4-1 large ASSQASGRASTGELF
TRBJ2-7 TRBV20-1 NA SVPRPGQFYEQY
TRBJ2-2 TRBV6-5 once ASSYLGQGAAGGELF
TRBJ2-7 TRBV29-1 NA SVELFTHTYEQY
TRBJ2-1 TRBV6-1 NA ASSEQDGSYDEQF
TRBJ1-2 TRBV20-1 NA SARSGDHYGYT
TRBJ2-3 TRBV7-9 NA ASSKTDTQY
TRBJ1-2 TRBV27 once ASSLGGSDGYT
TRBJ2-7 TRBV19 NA ASSMGTSGSYGGEQY
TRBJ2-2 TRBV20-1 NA SASNTNTGELF
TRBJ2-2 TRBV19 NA ASRIQTNTGELF
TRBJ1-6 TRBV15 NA ATSDRDRGVSPLH
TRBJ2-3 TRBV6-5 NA ASSYSRARDTQY
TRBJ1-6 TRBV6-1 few ASSENSPLH
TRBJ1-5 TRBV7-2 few ASSYGGGDQPQH
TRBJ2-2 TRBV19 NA ASSIQGLFTGELF
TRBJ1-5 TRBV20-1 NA SAPGSVQDQPQH
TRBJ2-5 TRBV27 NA ASSLSFGSETQY
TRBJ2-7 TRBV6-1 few ASKIGGMTYEQY
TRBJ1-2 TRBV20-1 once SATPAGGNYGYT
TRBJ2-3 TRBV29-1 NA SAAGGRSRTDTQY
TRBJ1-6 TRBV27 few ASSGTGAAYNSPLH
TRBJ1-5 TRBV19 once ASRGRQANQPQH
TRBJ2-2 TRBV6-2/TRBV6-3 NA ASLRVTGPGELF
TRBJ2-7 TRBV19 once ASSGQGALEQY